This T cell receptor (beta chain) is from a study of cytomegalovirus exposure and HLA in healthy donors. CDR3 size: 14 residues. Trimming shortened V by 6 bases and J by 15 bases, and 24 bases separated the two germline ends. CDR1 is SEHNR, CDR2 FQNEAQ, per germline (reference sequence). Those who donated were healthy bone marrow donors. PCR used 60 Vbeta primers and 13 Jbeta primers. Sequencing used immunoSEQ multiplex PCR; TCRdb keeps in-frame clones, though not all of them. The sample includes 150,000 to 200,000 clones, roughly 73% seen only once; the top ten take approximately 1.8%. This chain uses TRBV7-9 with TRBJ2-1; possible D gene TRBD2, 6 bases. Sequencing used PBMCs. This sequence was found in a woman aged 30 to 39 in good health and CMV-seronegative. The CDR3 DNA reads TGTGCCAGCAGTTATTTGGGGTTTGAGGACTACCGGTTCTTC. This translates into CASSYLGFEDYRFF.